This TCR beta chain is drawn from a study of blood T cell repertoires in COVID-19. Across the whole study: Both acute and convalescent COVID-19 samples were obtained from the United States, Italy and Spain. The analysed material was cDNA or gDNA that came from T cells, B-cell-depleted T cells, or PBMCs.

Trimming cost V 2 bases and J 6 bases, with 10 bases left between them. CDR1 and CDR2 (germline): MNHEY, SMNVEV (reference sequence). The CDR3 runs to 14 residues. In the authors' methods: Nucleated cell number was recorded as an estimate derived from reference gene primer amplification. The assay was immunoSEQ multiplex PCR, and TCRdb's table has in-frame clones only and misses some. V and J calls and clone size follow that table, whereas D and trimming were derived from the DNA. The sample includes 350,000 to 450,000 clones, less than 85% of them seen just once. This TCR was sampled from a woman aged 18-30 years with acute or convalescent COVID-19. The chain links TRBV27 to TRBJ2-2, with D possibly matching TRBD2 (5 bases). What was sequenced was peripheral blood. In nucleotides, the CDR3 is TGTGCCAGCAGTTTAGCGGGTGTTGCCGGGGAGCTGTTTTTT. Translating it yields CASSLAGVAGELFF.